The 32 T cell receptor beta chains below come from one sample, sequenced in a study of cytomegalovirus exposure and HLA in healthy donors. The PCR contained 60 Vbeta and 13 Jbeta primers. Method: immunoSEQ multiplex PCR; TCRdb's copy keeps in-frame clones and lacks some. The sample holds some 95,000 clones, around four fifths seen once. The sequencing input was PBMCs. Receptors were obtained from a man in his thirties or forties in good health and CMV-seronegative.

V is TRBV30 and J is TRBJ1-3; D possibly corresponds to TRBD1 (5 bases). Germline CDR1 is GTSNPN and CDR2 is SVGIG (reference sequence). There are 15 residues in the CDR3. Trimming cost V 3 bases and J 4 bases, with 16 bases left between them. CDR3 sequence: CAWRRIGVEGNTIYF. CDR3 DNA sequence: TGTGCCTGGAGGCGCATAGGGGTTGAAGGAAACACCATATATTTT.

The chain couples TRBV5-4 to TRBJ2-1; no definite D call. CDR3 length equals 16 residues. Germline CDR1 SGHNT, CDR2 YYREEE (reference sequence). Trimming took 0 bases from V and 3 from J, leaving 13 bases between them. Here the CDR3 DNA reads TGTGCCAGCAGCTTGGATGGGCGCAGAAACTACAATGAGCAGTTCTTC. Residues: CASSLDGRRNYNEQFF.

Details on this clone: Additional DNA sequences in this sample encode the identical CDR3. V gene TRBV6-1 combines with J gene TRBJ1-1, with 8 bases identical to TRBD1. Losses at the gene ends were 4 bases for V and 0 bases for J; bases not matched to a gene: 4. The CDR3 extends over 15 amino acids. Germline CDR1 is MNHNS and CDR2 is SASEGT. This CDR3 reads CASSARQGLNTEAFF. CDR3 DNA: TGTGCCAGCAGTGCTCGACAGGGGCTGAACACTGAAGCTTTCTTT.

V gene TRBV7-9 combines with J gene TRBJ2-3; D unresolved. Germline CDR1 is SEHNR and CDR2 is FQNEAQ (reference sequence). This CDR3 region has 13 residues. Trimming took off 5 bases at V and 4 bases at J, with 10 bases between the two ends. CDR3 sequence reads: CASSSTLPDTQYF. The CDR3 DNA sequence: TGTGCCAGCAGCAGCACTTTGCCAGATACGCAGTATTTT.

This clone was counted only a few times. The chain's CDR3 is CASTYRGTGATNYGYTF. For the CDR3, the DNA is TGTGCCAGCACCTACCGTGGGACAGGGGCCACTAACTATGGCTACACCTTC. The chain combines TRBV2 with TRBJ1-2; 10 bases match TRBD1. The trim removed 7 bases at V and 0 bases at J, leaving 11 bases unmatched. This CDR3 is built from 17 residues. CDR1 and CDR2 (germline): SNHLY, FYNNEI. Looking up the rest from reference TRBV2 and TRBJ1-2 gives the full variable domain: EPEVTQTPSHQVTQMGQEVILRCVPISNHLYFYWYRQILGQKVEFLVSFYNNEISEKSEIFDDQFSVERPDGSNFTLKIRSTKLEDSAMYFCASTYRGTGATNYGYTFGSGTRLTVV.

DNA of the CDR3: TGTGCCAGCAGTTACCAGGGGAACACTGAAGCTTTCTTT. It yields the protein CASSYQGNTEAFF. The chain combines TRBV6-6 with TRBJ1-1, with D perhaps TRBD1 (5 bases). CDR1 is MNHNY, CDR2 SVGAGI, per germline (reference sequence). The CDR3 is 13 residues long. V was shortened by 2 bases and J by 1 base, with 5 bases between the two germline ends.

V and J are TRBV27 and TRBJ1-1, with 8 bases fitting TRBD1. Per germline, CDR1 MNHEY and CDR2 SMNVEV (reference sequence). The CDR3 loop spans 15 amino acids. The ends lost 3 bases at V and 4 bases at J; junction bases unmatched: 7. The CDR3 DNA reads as TGTGCCAGCAGTTTTAGGGGACAGGCAGGCACTGAAGCTTTCTTT. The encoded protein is CASSFRGQAGTEAFF.

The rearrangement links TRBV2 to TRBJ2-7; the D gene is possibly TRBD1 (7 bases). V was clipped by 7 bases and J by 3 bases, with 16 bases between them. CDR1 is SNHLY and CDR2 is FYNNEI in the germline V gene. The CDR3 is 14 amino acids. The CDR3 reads CASKEEGAYYEQYF. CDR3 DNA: TGTGCCAGCAAAGAGGAGGGGGCATACTACGAGCAGTACTTC.

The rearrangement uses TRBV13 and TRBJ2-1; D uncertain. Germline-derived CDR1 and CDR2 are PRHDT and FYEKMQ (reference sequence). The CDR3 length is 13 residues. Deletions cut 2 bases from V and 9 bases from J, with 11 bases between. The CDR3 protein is CASSLQQPGEQFF. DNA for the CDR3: TGTGCCAGCAGCTTACAACAACCGGGTGAGCAGTTCTTC.

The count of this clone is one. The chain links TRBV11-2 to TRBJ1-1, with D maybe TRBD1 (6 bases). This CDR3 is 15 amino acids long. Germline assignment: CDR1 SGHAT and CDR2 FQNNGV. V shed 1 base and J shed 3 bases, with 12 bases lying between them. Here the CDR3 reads CASSLGVGQHTEAFF. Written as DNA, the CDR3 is TGTGCCAGCAGCTTAGGTGTCGGACAGCACACTGAAGCTTTCTTT.

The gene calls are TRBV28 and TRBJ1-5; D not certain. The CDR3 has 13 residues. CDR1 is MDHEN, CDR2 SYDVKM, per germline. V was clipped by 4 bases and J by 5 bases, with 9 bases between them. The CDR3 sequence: CASSSATDQPQHF. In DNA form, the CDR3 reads TGTGCCAGCAGTTCGGCTACAGATCAGCCCCAGCATTTT.

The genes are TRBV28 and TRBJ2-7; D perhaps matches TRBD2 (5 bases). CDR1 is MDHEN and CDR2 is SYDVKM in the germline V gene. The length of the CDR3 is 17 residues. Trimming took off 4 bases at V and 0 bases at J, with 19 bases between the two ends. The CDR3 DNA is TGTGCCAGCAGTTGGGGAGTTGGGAGTCTTAACTCCTACGAGCAGTACTTC. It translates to CASSWGVGSLNSYEQYF. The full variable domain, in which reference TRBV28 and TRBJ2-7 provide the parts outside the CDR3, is DVKVTQSSRYLVKRTGEKVFLECVQDMDHENMFWYRQDPGLGLRLIYFSYDVKMKEKGDIPEGYSVSREKKERFSLILESASTNQTSMYLCASSWGVGSLNSYEQYFGPGTRLTVT.

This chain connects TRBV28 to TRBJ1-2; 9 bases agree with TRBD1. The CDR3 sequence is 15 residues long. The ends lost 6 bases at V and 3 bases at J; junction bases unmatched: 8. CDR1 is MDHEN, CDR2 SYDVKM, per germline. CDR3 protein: CASSLTGGAHYGYTF. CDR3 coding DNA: TGTGCCAGCAGCCTTACAGGGGGCGCGCACTATGGCTACACCTTC.

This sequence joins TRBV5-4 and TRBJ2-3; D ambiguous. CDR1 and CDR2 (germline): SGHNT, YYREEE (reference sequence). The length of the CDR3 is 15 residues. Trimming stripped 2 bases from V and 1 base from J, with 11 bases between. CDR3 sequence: CASSFPGSRTDTQYF. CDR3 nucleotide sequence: TGTGCCAGCAGCTTCCCGGGTTCTCGCACAGATACGCAGTATTTT.

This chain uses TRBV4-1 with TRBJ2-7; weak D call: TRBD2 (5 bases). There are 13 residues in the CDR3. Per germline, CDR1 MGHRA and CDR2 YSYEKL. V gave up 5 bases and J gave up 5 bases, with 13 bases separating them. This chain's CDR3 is CASSAYGEHEQYF. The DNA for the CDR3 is TGCGCCAGCAGCGCCTATGGGGAGCACGAGCAGTACTTC.

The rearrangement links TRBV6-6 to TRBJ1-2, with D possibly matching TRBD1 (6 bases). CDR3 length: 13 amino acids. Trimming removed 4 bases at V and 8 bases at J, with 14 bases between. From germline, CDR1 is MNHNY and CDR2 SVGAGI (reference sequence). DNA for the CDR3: TGTGCCAGCAGTTCTAACAGGGAAGGCGGCTACACCTTC. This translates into CASSSNREGGYTF.

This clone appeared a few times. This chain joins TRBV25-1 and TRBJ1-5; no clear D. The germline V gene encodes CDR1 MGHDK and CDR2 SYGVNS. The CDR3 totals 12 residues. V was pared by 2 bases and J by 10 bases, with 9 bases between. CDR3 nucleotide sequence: TGTGCCAGCAGTGAAGGGAGTAAACCCCAGCATTTT. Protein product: CASSEGSKPQHF.

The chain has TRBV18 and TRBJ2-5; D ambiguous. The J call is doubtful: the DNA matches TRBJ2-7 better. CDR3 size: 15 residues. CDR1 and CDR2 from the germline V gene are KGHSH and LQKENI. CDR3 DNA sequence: TGTGCCAGCTCACCGCACACGGGTAATGGGTACGAGCAGTACTTC. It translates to CASSPHTGNGYEQYF.

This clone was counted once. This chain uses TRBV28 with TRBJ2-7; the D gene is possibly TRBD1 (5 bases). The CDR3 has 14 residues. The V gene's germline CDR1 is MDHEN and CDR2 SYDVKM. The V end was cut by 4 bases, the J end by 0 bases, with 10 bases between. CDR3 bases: TGTGCCAGCAGTTCTACGACAGTCTCCTACGAGCAGTACTTC. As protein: CASSSTTVSYEQYF.

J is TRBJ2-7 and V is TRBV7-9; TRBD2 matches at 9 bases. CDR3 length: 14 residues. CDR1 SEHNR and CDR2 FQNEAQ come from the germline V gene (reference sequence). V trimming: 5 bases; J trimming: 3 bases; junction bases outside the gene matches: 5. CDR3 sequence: CASSLGGRDYEQYF. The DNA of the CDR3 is TGTGCCAGCAGCCTAGGCGGGAGGGACTACGAGCAGTACTTC.

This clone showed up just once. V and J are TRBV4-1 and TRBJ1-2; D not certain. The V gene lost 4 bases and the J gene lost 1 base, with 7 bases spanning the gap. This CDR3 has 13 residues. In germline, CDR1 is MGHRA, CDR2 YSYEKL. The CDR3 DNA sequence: TGCGCCAGCAGCCCCACGAGTAACTATGGCTACACCTTC. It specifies CASSPTSNYGYTF.

CDR3 protein: CASRTIRTGGTGELFF. The CDR3 nucleotides are TGTGCCAGCAGAACGATTAGGACAGGAGGAACCGGGGAGCTGTTTTTT. This sequence joins TRBV11-2 and TRBJ2-2; the match to TRBD1 covers 7 bases. The CDR3 has 16 amino acids. With 6 bases clipped from V and 5 bases from J, the junction kept 12 bases outside the gene matches. CDR1 SGHAT and CDR2 FQNNGV come from the germline V gene.

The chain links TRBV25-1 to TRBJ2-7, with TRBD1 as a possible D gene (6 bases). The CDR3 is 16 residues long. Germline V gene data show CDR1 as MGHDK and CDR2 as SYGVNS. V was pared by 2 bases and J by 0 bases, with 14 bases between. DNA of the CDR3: TGTGCCAGCAGTGAAACGGGGACAAGGAGCTCCTACGAGCAGTACTTC. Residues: CASSETGTRSSYEQYF.

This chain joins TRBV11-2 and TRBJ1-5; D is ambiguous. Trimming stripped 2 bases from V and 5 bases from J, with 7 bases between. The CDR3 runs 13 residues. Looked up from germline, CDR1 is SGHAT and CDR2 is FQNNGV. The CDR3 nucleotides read TGTGCCAGCAGCTTAAGCACGGATCAGCCCCAGCATTTT. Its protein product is CASSLSTDQPQHF.

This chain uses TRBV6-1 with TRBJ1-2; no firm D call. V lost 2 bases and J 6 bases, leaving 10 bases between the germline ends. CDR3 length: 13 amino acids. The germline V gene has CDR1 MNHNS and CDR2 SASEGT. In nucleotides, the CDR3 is TGTGCCAGCAGTGAATTGGCTTCCAATGGCTACACCTTC. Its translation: CASSELASNGYTF.

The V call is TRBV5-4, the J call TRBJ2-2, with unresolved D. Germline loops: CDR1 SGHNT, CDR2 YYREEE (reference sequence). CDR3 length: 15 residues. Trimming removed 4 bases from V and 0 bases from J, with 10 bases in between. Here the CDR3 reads CASSVASSNTGELFF. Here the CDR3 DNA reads TGTGCCAGCAGCGTCGCGAGTTCGAACACCGGGGAGCTGTTTTTT.

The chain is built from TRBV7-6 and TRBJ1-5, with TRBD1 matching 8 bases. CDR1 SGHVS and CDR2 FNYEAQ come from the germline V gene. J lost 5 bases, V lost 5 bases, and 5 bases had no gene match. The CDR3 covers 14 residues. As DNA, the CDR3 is TGTGCCAGCAGCCTCTCGGACAGGGATCAGCCCCAGCATTTT. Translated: CASSLSDRDQPQHF.

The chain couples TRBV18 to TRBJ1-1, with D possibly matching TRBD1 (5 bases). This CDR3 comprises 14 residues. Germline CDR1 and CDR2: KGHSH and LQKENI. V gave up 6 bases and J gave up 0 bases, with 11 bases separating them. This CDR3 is CASSSRVVNTEAFF. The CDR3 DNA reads TGTGCCAGCTCGTCCAGGGTGGTGAACACTGAAGCTTTCTTT.

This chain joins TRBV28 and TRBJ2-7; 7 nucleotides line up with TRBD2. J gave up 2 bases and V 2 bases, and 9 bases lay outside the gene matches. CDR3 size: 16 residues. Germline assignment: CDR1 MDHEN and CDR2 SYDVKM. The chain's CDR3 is CASSLGPLAATYEQYF. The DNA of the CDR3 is TGTGCCAGCAGTTTAGGACCCCTAGCGGCAACCTACGAGCAGTACTTC.

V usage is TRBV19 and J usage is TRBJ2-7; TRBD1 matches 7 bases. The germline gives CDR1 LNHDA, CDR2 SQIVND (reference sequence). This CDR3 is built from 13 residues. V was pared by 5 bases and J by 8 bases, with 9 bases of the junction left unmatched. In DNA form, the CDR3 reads TGTGCCAGTAGTGTCCCGACAGGGCCCAAGCAGTACTTC. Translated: CASSVPTGPKQYF.

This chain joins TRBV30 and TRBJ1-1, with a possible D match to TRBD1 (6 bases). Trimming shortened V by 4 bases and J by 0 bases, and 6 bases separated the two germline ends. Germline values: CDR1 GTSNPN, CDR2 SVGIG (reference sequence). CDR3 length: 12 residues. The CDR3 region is CAWNRVNTEAFF. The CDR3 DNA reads TGTGCCTGGAACAGGGTGAACACTGAAGCTTTCTTT.

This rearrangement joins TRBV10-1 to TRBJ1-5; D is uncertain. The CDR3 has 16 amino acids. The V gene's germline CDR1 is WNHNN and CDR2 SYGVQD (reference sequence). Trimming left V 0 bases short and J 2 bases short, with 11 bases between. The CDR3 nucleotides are TGCGCCAGCAGTGAGTCGGAGGGAGATCGCAATCAGCCCCAGCATTTT. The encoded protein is CASSESEGDRNQPQHF.